The T cell receptor beta chain described here comes from a study of cytomegalovirus exposure and HLA in healthy donors. General observations from the study: HLA alleles showed associations with 15,000 to 20,000 TCR beta sequences in a later analysis, at a 0.05 false discovery rate.

The PCR employed 60 Vbeta primers together with 13 Jbeta primers. Only in-frame clones appear in the TCRdb table, and some are missing; sequencing was by immunoSEQ multiplex PCR. Here the sample spans around 59,000 clones, around 83% being singletons. The CDR3 has 14 residues. V lost 3 bases, J lost 4 bases, and 6 bases stayed unmatched. The V gene's germline CDR1 is SGDLS and CDR2 YYNGEE. A note on this clone: Antigen: not known.

The origin of this receptor is a human donor in good health. The sequencing input was PBMCs. The chain has TRBV9 and TRBJ2-5; 7 bases map to TRBD1. CDR3 in amino acids: CASSAGTALETQYF. The CDR3, as DNA: TGTGCCAGCAGCGCTGGGACAGCTCTAGAGACCCAGTACTTC.